One sample yielded the 27 T cell receptor beta chains listed below, sequenced in a study of shared clonotypes between healthy human individuals. Some clones are missing from TCRdb's copy, which holds only in-frame ones; the method was immunoSEQ multiplex PCR. The sample consists of more than 450,000 clones, roughly 78% of them appearing once. Sequenced input: PBMCs. The receptors derive from a woman aged 40 to 50 in good health. Some clones in this sample may be carry-over from other donors' samples.

The chain combines TRBV6-1 with TRBJ2-7; possible D gene TRBD1, 5 bases. The germline V gene has CDR1 MNHNS and CDR2 SASEGT. The CDR3 is 14 residues long. Trimming cost V 2 bases and J 2 bases, with 10 bases left between them. Here the CDR3 reads CASSETGRPYEQYF. DNA for the CDR3: TGTGCCAGCAGTGAAACAGGCAGACCCTACGAGCAGTACTTC.

CDR3 in amino acids: CASTLEGGYTGELFF. The CDR3 DNA reads TGTGCCAGCACCTTAGAGGGAGGGTACACCGGGGAGCTGTTTTTT. V gene TRBV28 combines with J gene TRBJ2-2; TRBD2 aligns across 7 bases. Unmatched junction bases numbered 8, after V lost 7 bases and J lost 3 bases. The length of the CDR3 is 15 residues. Germline V lookup: CDR1 MDHEN, CDR2 SYDVKM.

This sequence joins TRBV28 and TRBJ1-2, with unresolved D. CDR3 length equals 11 residues. Germline assignment: CDR1 MDHEN and CDR2 SYDVKM. V was trimmed by 8 bases and J by 3 bases, leaving 7 bases between them. CDR3 protein: CASSGYYGYTF. DNA of the CDR3: TGTGCCAGCTCAGGATACTATGGCTACACCTTC.

The V and J genes are TRBV5-4 and TRBJ2-2; D gene unclear. Per germline, CDR1 SGHNT and CDR2 YYREEE (reference sequence). The length of the CDR3 is 13 residues. V was clipped by 4 bases and J by 1 base, with 5 bases between them. The CDR3 nucleotides read TGTGCCAGCAGCACACAGAACACCGGGGAGCTGTTTTTT. Translated, it gives CASSTQNTGELFF.

The J gene is TRBJ1-1, the V gene TRBV30; no clear D. Trimming removed 2 bases from V and 3 bases from J, with 7 bases in between. The V gene's germline CDR1 is GTSNPN and CDR2 SVGIG (reference sequence). This CDR3 has 12 residues. CDR3 loop: CAWSLRYTEAFF. The CDR3 DNA follows: TGTGCCTGGAGTCTACGGTACACTGAAGCTTTCTTT.

J is TRBJ1-1 and V is TRBV2; TRBD1 agrees at 7 bases. The V gene end was trimmed by 5 bases and the J gene end by 0 bases; junction bases not matched to a gene: 6. This CDR3 has 15 residues. CDR1 is SNHLY, CDR2 FYNNEI, per germline. Here the CDR3 DNA reads TGTGCCAGCAGTAAAGAGGGACAGATGAACACTGAAGCTTTCTTT. The encoded protein is CASSKEGQMNTEAFF.

This chain joins TRBV7-2 and TRBJ2-3; 12 bases are shared with TRBD2. CDR3 length equals 16 residues. V trimming: 3 bases; J trimming: 4 bases; junction bases outside the gene matches: 5. Looked up from germline, CDR1 is SGHTA and CDR2 is FQGNSA. CDR3 DNA: TGTGCCAGCAGCTTTACTAGCGGGAGGATTGCAGATACGCAGTATTTT. As protein: CASSFTSGRIADTQYF.

The chain has TRBV9 and TRBJ2-2, with D tentatively TRBD2 (5 bases). From germline, CDR1 is SGDLS and CDR2 YYNGEE. The V end was cut by 0 bases, the J end by 1 base, with 7 bases between. The CDR3 has 15 residues. The CDR3 sequence: CASSVAGKNTGELFF. The CDR3 DNA reads TGTGCCAGCAGCGTAGCGGGGAAGAACACCGGGGAGCTGTTTTTT.

This chain joins TRBV29-1 and TRBJ2-2, with D hard to call. Deletions cut 4 bases from V and 5 bases from J, with 8 bases between. Germline V gene sequence: CDR1 SQVTM, CDR2 ANQGSEA. The CDR3 sequence is 12 residues long. The CDR3 here is CSVGQQTGELFF. The CDR3 coding sequence is TGCAGCGTTGGACAACAGACCGGGGAGCTGTTTTTT.

This chain links TRBV19 with TRBJ1-4; D is possibly TRBD1 (6 bases). Trimming pared 5 bases from V and 8 bases from J, leaving 12 bases between. Per the germline V gene, CDR1 is LNHDA and CDR2 is SQIVND (reference sequence). The CDR3 has 13 residues. In DNA form, the CDR3 reads TGTGCCAGTAGTTTGGACAGCGGGGAAAAACTGTTTTTT. Protein sequence: CASSLDSGEKLFF.

This chain links TRBV7-2 with TRBJ1-3; 9 nucleotides match TRBD1. The CDR3 is 15 amino acids. V trimming: 5 bases; J trimming: 6 bases; junction bases outside the gene matches: 8. The germline gives CDR1 SGHTA, CDR2 FQGNSA. CDR3 protein: CASSGMGQGVNTIYF. DNA of the CDR3: TGTGCCAGCAGCGGAATGGGACAGGGAGTAAACACCATATATTTT.

This sequence joins TRBV7-6 and TRBJ1-1; 8 bases fit TRBD1. Germline assignment: CDR1 SGHVS and CDR2 FNYEAQ. The CDR3 sequence is 15 residues long. Trimming at V came to 4 bases and at J to 3 bases, leaving 7 bases not matched to a gene. CDR3 nucleotides: TGTGCCAGCAGCTACGGACAGGGAACGGACACTGAAGCTTTCTTT. This gives the protein CASSYGQGTDTEAFF.

This clone was picked up a small number of times. The rearrangement uses TRBV7-6 and TRBJ2-3; D possibly corresponds to TRBD1 (5 bases). The length of the CDR3 is 16 residues. Germline assignment: CDR1 SGHVS and CDR2 FNYEAQ. V dropped 5 bases and J dropped 6 bases, with 21 bases sitting between them. CDR3 loop: CASSPGLGDRRDTQYF. In nucleotides, the CDR3 is TGTGCCAGCAGCCCTGGTTTAGGAGACAGACGGGATACGCAGTATTTT.

V and J are TRBV2 and TRBJ2-5, with 10 bases fitting TRBD1. CDR3 length: 12 amino acids. The V and J ends lost 10 bases and 5 bases, in that order; junction bases with no gene match: 4. Germline lookup yields CDR1 SNHLY and CDR2 FYNNEI. CDR3 coding DNA: TGTGCCACGACAGGGGGCTGGGAGACCCAGTACTTC. Protein: CATTGGWETQYF.

The rearrangement links TRBV5-5 to TRBJ2-4; 12 bases fit TRBD2. Germline lookup yields CDR1 SGHKS and CDR2 YYEKEE (reference sequence). This CDR3 spans 18 amino acids. After removal of 0 bases from V and 8 bases from J, the junction contained 12 bases not matched to a gene. The CDR3 here is CASSLGLAGDGGSHIQYF. CDR3 bases: TGTGCCAGCAGCTTGGGACTAGCGGGAGATGGCGGGTCCCACATTCAGTACTTC.

V gene TRBV30 combines with J gene TRBJ1-1; D gene ambiguous. The germline CDR1 and CDR2 sequences are GTSNPN and SVGIG (reference sequence). Trimming removed 0 bases from V and 9 bases from J, with 8 bases in between. This CDR3 region has 11 residues. Here the CDR3 reads CAWSVHRQAFF. DNA of the CDR3: TGTGCCTGGAGTGTACATAGGCAAGCTTTCTTT.

V gene TRBV5-1 combines with J gene TRBJ1-3; no definite D call. The CDR3 contains 14 residues. Trimming pared 0 bases from V and 4 bases from J, leaving 8 bases between. Germline loops: CDR1 SGHRS, CDR2 YFSETQ. CDR3 sequence (DNA): TGCGCCAGCAGCTTGGGGGCCTACGGAAACACCATATATTTT. Residues: CASSLGAYGNTIYF.

V gene TRBV2 combines with J gene TRBJ2-3; no clear D. This CDR3 region has 12 residues. Germline V gene lookup returns CDR1 SNHLY and CDR2 FYNNEI. The V end was cut by 8 bases, the J end by 0 bases, with 6 bases between. The CDR3 reads CASGVSTDTQYF. As DNA, the CDR3 is TGTGCCAGCGGGGTTAGCACAGATACGCAGTATTTT.

V gene TRBV5-1 combines with J gene TRBJ2-1, with 8 bases aligning to TRBD2. Germline V lookup: CDR1 SGHRS, CDR2 YFSETQ. The CDR3 loop spans 17 amino acids. V was pared by 0 bases and J by 3 bases, with 8 bases of the junction left unmatched. The CDR3 reads CASSLALGLGSYNEQFF. CDR3 nucleotides: TGCGCCAGCAGCTTGGCTCTGGGACTAGGCAGCTACAATGAGCAGTTCTTC.

V gene TRBV5-1 combines with J gene TRBJ2-3; D may be TRBD1 (8 bases). CDR1 SGHRS and CDR2 YFSETQ come from the germline V gene. V lost 6 bases, J lost 3 bases, and 11 bases lay in between. The CDR3 covers 13 residues. For the CDR3, the DNA is TGCGCCAGCAACAGGGGGGGGACAGATACGCAGTATTTT. It encodes CASNRGGTDTQYF.

CDR3: CASSAKSMNTEAFF. As DNA, the CDR3 is TGTGCCAGCAGCGCCAAATCAATGAACACTGAAGCTTTCTTT. This chain links TRBV9 with TRBJ1-1; unclear D gene. V was shortened by 3 bases and J by 0 bases, with 9 bases between the two germline ends. The CDR3 runs to 14 residues. Per the germline V gene, CDR1 is SGDLS and CDR2 is YYNGEE. The complete variable domain, with remaining parts taken from reference TRBV9 and TRBJ1-1, reads DSGVTQTPKHLITATGQRVTLRCSPRSGDLSVYWYQQSLDQGLQFLIQYYNGEERAKGNILERFSAQQFPDLHSELNLSSLELGDSALYFCASSAKSMNTEAFFGQGTRLTVV.

As to this clone: This sample also contains other DNA sequences that code for the same CDR3. The rearrangement joins TRBV7-9 to TRBJ2-2, with 7 bases fitting TRBD2. The CDR3 totals 16 residues. With V trimmed by 7 bases and J by 4 bases, 12 bases remained unmatched. The germline V gene encodes CDR1 SEHNR and CDR2 FQNEAQ (reference sequence). For the CDR3, the DNA is TGTGCCAGCAACCGGGCGGGAGCGCGCGGCACCGGGGAGCTGTTTTTT. It specifies CASNRAGARGTGELFF.

In regard to this clone: It is unclear where the CDR3 begins or ends on the DNA, so no DNA is shown, and the CDR3 is as TCRdb lists it. The genes are TRBV5-4 and TRBJ2-1; the table calls TRBD2, which could not be checked here. From germline, CDR1 is SGHNT and CDR2 YYREEE (reference sequence). The CDR3 is 17 amino acids in total, end residues counted. The CDR3 reads CASSSTLGLADDNEQFF.

The chain recombines TRBV7-3 with TRBJ1-6, with 8 bases lining up with TRBD1. There are 14 residues in the CDR3. The J segment lost 7 bases and the V segment lost 5 bases, leaving 4 bases of the junction unmatched. CDR1 SGHTA and CDR2 FQGTGA come from the germline V gene. Here the CDR3 reads CASSVDRANSPLHF. In DNA form, the CDR3 reads TGTGCCAGCAGCGTGGACAGGGCGAATTCACCCCTCCACTTT.

This clone turned up a few times. The chain has TRBV2 and TRBJ2-7; 10 bases map to TRBD2. The V and J ends lost 1 base and 5 bases, in that order; junction bases with no gene match: 5. Germline V gene sequence: CDR1 SNHLY, CDR2 FYNNEI. This CDR3 has 15 amino acids. This CDR3 reads CASSEGAGGWNEQYF. The CDR3 nucleotides read TGTGCCAGCAGTGAAGGAGCGGGAGGGTGGAACGAGCAGTACTTC.

In nucleotides, the CDR3 is TGTGCCAGCAGCATACAGGGGGGAGATACGCAGTATTTT. Translated, it gives CASSIQGGDTQYF. The chain couples TRBV9 to TRBJ2-3, with TRBD1 identical over 8 bases. CDR3 length: 13 residues. Germline CDR1 is SGDLS and CDR2 is YYNGEE. After removal of 4 bases from V and 5 bases from J, the junction contained 3 bases not matched to a gene.

The sample holds many counts of this clone. Different DNA sequences within this sample yield the same CDR3. The chain couples TRBV15 to TRBJ2-3; D possibly uses TRBD1 or TRBD2 (5 bases each). The CDR3 length is 14 residues. Per germline, CDR1 LNHNV and CDR2 YYDKDF (reference sequence). Deletions cut 5 bases from V and 4 bases from J, with 13 bases between. CDR3 in DNA: TGTGCCACCAGCCGTGGGGGAGAGGCAGATACGCAGTATTTT. Amino acids: CATSRGGEADTQYF.